This TCR beta chain was sequenced in a study of T cell responses to AZD1222 COVID-19 vaccine. Study observations and caveats: Regions left unmutated in variants are reportedly the target of nearly half of spike-specific TCRs. Clonal diversity was possibly underestimated, and the donors were mostly white British, with more females. Among vaccine-associated CD4 TCRs, coverage spanned spike, with dominance at 160-218 and 743-854.

Generated by immunoSEQ multiplex PCR, the TCRdb table keeps only in-frame clones and is missing some. This sample has around 99,000 clones, with about 89% found just once. Points on this clone: The antigen is not known.

This sample comprised peripheral blood, obtained 28 days after the second AZD1222 dose. The origin of this receptor is an adult who received the AZD1222 COVID-19 vaccine.

CDR3 residues: CASSRSDSPNQPQHF. In DNA, the CDR3 is TGTGCCAGCAGTAGGTCTGACAGCCCTAATCAGCCCCAGCATTTT. The gene calls are TRBV25-1 and TRBJ1-5; D possibly corresponds to TRBD1 (5 bases). Trimming removed 5 bases at V and 4 bases at J, with 15 bases between. CDR3 length equals 15 residues. Germline CDR1 is MGHDK and CDR2 is SYGVNS.